This T cell receptor (beta chain) was recorded in a study of blood T cell repertoires in COVID-19. Study details: PBMCs, B-cell-depleted T cells, or T cells were the source of the cDNA or gDNA that made up the material.

The data were produced by immunoSEQ multiplex PCR, yet TCRdb's version contains in-frame clones alone and is incomplete. The sample lists roughly 150,000 clones; about 84% were seen once. V lost 0 bases, J lost 7 bases, and 14 bases lay in between. CDR1 and CDR2 (germline): SGHRS, YFSETQ. CDR3 length equals 15 residues. The specimen was PBMCs or T cells enriched from blood (not recorded which). The sequence came from a woman between 18 and 29 years old who had been exposed to COVID-19. The chain recombines TRBV5-1 with TRBJ2-1; a weak D match, TRBD2 (5 bases). The CDR3: CASSLAPGMMNEQFF. The CDR3 nucleotides read TGCGCCAGCAGCTTGGCGCCCGGGATGATGAATGAGCAGTTCTTC. Variable domain in full (rest from reference TRBV5-1 and TRBJ2-1): KAGVTQTPRYLIKTRGQQVTLSCSPISGHRSVSWYQQTPGQGLQFLFEYFSETQRNKGNFPGRFSGRQFSNSRSEMNVSTLELGDSALYLCASSLAPGMMNEQFFGPGTRLTVL.